Sequencing of this T cell receptor (beta chain) was carried out in a study of siplizumab effects on memory and regulatory T cells. With 5 bases removed from V and 3 bases from J, the gap between germline ends came to 12 bases. Germline V gene sequence: CDR1 MNHEY, CDR2 SMNVEV (reference sequence). The CDR3 has 14 residues. Produced via immunoSEQ multiplex PCR; TCRdb's table is partial and in-frame only. This table holds about 10,000 clones, approximately 40% found once. Regarding this clone: Its target is unknown.

Study findings and constraints: Of the alloreactive clones, only a minor fraction mapped to unstimulated subsets. Proliferating siplizumab-culture Treg suppressive function went unconfirmed. Siplizumab brought about a significant reduction in alloreactive sequences traceable to unstimulated CD4+ memory cells.

The mixed lymphocyte reaction cells were cocultured at 37°C for roughly 6 days. Sequencing was done on a sample of CFSE-low (dividing) CD8+ T cells sorted from an allogeneic mixed lymphocyte reaction. The clonotype was recovered from a human donor in good health; the cells came from an allogeneic mixed lymphocyte reaction. The rearrangement joins TRBV27 to TRBJ2-3, with D uncertain. Here the CDR3 reads CASSPGPGTDTQYF. CDR3 in DNA: TGTGCCAGCAGTCCCGGCCCTGGGACAGATACGCAGTATTTT.